Below are 8 T cell receptor beta chains sequenced from a single sample in a study of OX40 agonist ivuxolimab in advanced cancers. The protocol was immunoSEQ multiplex PCR, while the TCRdb copy is restricted to in-frame clones and leaves out a portion. The sample records tens of thousands of clones, around 85% being singletons. The material sequenced was CD4+ or CD8+ T cells sorted from blood, taken in a trial of the OX40 agonist ivuxolimab. The source of these receptors is an adult with an advanced solid tumor such as melanoma, head and neck, liver or kidney cancer.

The rearrangement uses TRBV5-5 and TRBJ2-5; possible D gene TRBD2, 6 bases. The V end lost 0 bases, the J end lost 5 bases, and 11 bases lay between the germline ends. This CDR3 has 14 amino acids. Germline lookup yields CDR1 SGHKS and CDR2 YYEKEE (reference sequence). The CDR3 loop reads CASSLAGVGETQYF. DNA of the CDR3: TGTGCCAGCAGCTTGGCGGGGGTCGGGGAGACCCAGTACTTC.

The chain is built from TRBV18 and TRBJ2-7; TRBD1 agrees at 8 bases. J lost 8 bases, V lost 6 bases, and 15 bases had no gene match. CDR3 length: 15 amino acids. Germline V gene lookup returns CDR1 KGHSH and CDR2 LQKENI. In nucleotides, the CDR3 is TGTGCCAGCTCGGCACCGGGACAGGACCTACGAAAGCAGTACTTC. As protein: CASSAPGQDLRKQYF.

V gene TRBV29-1 combines with J gene TRBJ2-7, with 7 bases that match TRBD1. This CDR3 is 13 amino acids long. The ends lost 4 bases at V and 5 bases at J; junction bases unmatched: 8. Germline CDR1 SQVTM, CDR2 ANQGSEA. The CDR3 DNA is TGCAGCGTTGGTCCGGGACAGATAAACGAGCAGTACTTC. The encoded protein is CSVGPGQINEQYF.

J is TRBJ1-2 and V is TRBV7-9; a possible D gene is TRBD1 (5 bases). Trimming left V 8 bases short and J 8 bases short, with 15 bases between. This CDR3 region has 12 residues. Germline CDR1 is SEHNR and CDR2 is FQNEAQ (reference sequence). The CDR3 DNA reads as TGTGCCAGCGGGGCTGGGGAGGGAGGCTACACCTTC. Translation gives CASGAGEGGYTF.

As DNA, the CDR3 is TGTGCCAGCAGTTACACCTCCTACGAGCAGTACTTC. It yields the protein CASSYTSYEQYF. The chain employs TRBV6-5 and TRBJ2-7; unclear D gene. This CDR3 spans 12 amino acids. Per the germline V gene, CDR1 is MNHEY and CDR2 is SVGAGI. V lost 2 bases and J lost 0, with 2 bases in between.

V and J are TRBV7-9 and TRBJ2-5; unclear D gene. The J call may be mistaken, given a closer DNA end match to TRBJ2-7. CDR1 and CDR2 from the germline V gene are SEHNR and FQNEAQ (reference sequence). This CDR3 has 13 residues. The CDR3 region is CASSYRSSYEQYF. The CDR3 coding sequence is TGTGCCAGCAGCTATAGGAGCTCCTACGAGCAGTACTTC.

J is TRBJ2-5 and V is TRBV28; 13 nucleotides align to TRBD2. Trimming cost V 5 bases and J 11 bases; bases outside gene matches: 11. Germline CDR1 MDHEN, CDR2 SYDVKM. The CDR3 contains 15 residues. The CDR3 bases are TGTGCCAGCAGTCAACCCGGACTAGCGGGAGATGAGCAGTACTTC. It translates to CASSQPGLAGDEQYF.

The chain joins TRBV21-1 to TRBJ1-2. TRBV21-1 is deemed a pseudogene. This CDR3 is 11 amino acids long. The CDR3 DNA reads TGTGCCAGCGACGTCTACTATGGCTACACCTTC. It encodes CASDVYYGYTF.